The subject of this entry is one T cell receptor (beta chain). Measured with immunoSEQ multiplex PCR; TCRdb has only the in-frame clones, and not every one. This sample yields over 400,000 clones, of which approximately 83% are seen a single time; roughly 3.2% belongs to the top ten. This sample was included in a study of blood T cell repertoires in COVID-19. Study at large: COVID-19 samples collected from the United States, Italy and Spain covered acute and convalescent phases. Sample material is recorded as cDNA or gDNA derived from T cells, B-cell-depleted T cells, or PBMCs.

Germline CDR1 reads GTSNPN; CDR2 reads SVGIG (reference sequence). The CDR3 runs to 17 residues. The V end lost 0 bases, the J end lost 4 bases, and 21 bases lay between the germline ends. The chain combines TRBV30 with TRBJ1-1, with D maybe TRBD1 (5 bases). Sequenced material: peripheral blood. The source of this sequence is a human donor in a cohort sampled during active COVID-19. Here the CDR3 DNA reads TGTGCCTGGAGTGTTAAACGTTACGGGGGGGTGGGCACTGAAGCTTTCTTT. Translated, it gives CAWSVKRYGGVGTEAFF.